The text below deals with one T cell receptor beta chain. CDR1 GTSNPN and CDR2 SVGIG come from the germline V gene (reference sequence). Deletions cut 5 bases from V and 6 bases from J, with 14 bases between. The CDR3 is made up of 12 amino acids. Authors' analysis steps: Estimates of nucleated cell counts were drawn from the amplification of reference gene primers. The assay was immunoSEQ multiplex PCR, and TCRdb's table has in-frame clones only and misses some. V and J calls and clone size are those listed in that table; D and trimming were worked out from the DNA. The sample shows over 55,000 clones, 60% to 85% of them seen only once. These data originate in a study of blood T cell repertoires in COVID-19. Study overall: The study drew acute and convalescent COVID-19 samples from the United States, Italy and Spain. The analysed material was cDNA or gDNA that came from T cells, B-cell-depleted T cells, or PBMCs.

Sequencing used peripheral blood. The chain employs TRBV30 and TRBJ2-7; unclear D gene. This receptor was identified in a human donor in a cohort sampled during active COVID-19. Here the CDR3 DNA reads TGTGCCTGGGGCCGAAGCGTTCGCGAGCAGTACTTC. Amino acids: CAWGRSVREQYF.